These 25 T cell receptor beta chains originate from one sample sequenced in a study of blood T cell repertoires in COVID-19. Only in-frame clones appear in the TCRdb table, and some are missing; sequencing was by immunoSEQ multiplex PCR. This sample carries roughly 290,000 clones, approximately 83% of them seen once, and the ten largest clones take over 2%. Material: peripheral blood. These TCRs come from a woman between 25 and 40 years old who had recovered from COVID-19.

The genes are TRBV2 and TRBJ2-1, with 14 nucleotides matching TRBD2. The CDR3 consists of 14 residues. Trimming took 7 bases from V and 7 from J; bases not matched to a gene: 3. Germline CDR1 reads SNHLY; CDR2 reads FYNNEI. CDR3 protein: CASTTSGRGNEQFF. CDR3 in DNA: TGTGCCAGCACGACTAGCGGGAGGGGTAATGAGCAGTTCTTC.

The chain uses TRBV9 and TRBJ2-3; 8 positions match TRBD2. The J segment lost 3 bases and the V segment lost 0 bases, leaving 3 bases of the junction unmatched. CDR3 length: 15 residues. Germline loops: CDR1 SGDLS, CDR2 YYNGEE. The CDR3 region has the DNA TGTGCCAGCAGCGTAGCGGGAGGGTTGACAGATACGCAGTATTTT. Residues: CASSVAGGLTDTQYF.

The J gene is TRBJ2-3, the V gene TRBV2; 8 bases are shared with TRBD2. Germline V CDR1 and CDR2: SNHLY, FYNNEI. The CDR3 runs 16 residues. V gave up 2 bases and J gave up 3 bases; unmatched junction bases: 7. The CDR3 DNA is TGTGCCAGCAGTGAAAGGGCGAGCGGGGGAACAGATACGCAGTATTTT. It codes for CASSERASGGTDTQYF.

This clone appeared a single time. The chain recombines TRBV19 with TRBJ2-7, with 14 nucleotides matching TRBD2. This CDR3 comprises 19 residues. Germline lookup yields CDR1 LNHDA and CDR2 SQIVND (reference sequence). Losses at the gene ends were 5 bases for V and 6 bases for J; bases not matched to a gene: 18. CDR3 coding DNA: TGTGCCAGTAGTGCCGGTCCGTTCCGCGGGACTAGCGGGAGAGGCGAGCAGTACTTC. This encodes CASSAGPFRGTSGRGEQYF. The entire variable domain, with the rest obtained from reference TRBV19 and TRBJ2-7, is as follows: DGGITQSPKYLFRKEGQNVTLSCEQNLNHDAMYWYRQDPGQGLRLIYYSQIVNDFQKGDIAEGYSVSREKKESFPLTVTSAQKNPTAFYLCASSAGPFRGTSGRGEQYFGPGTRLTVT.

The V and J genes are TRBV13 and TRBJ1-3; D is undetermined. The CDR3 runs to 16 residues. V lost 0 bases and J 0 bases, leaving 9 bases between the germline ends. The germline V gene has CDR1 PRHDT and CDR2 FYEKMQ (reference sequence). CDR3: CASSLGLGSSGNTIYF. CDR3 DNA sequence: TGTGCCAGCAGCTTAGGCCTAGGGAGCTCTGGAAACACCATATATTTT.

Only one count was recorded for this clone. The V gene is TRBV13, the J gene TRBJ2-7; 7 bases map to TRBD1. V trimming: 0 bases; J trimming: 6 bases; junction bases outside the gene matches: 8. This CDR3 has 15 residues. Germline V gives CDR1 PRHDT, CDR2 FYEKMQ (reference sequence). CDR3 amino acids: CASSLGTQQGSEQYF. The CDR3 DNA follows: TGTGCCAGCAGCTTAGGGACCCAACAGGGGAGCGAGCAGTACTTC.

The genes are TRBV4-2 and TRBJ1-3, with a possible D match to TRBD1 (5 bases). The CDR3 is 18 residues long. Germline CDR1 is LGHNA and CDR2 is YNFKEQ. V gave up 4 bases and J gave up 0 bases, with 19 bases separating them. The CDR3, as DNA: TGTGCCAGCAGCCCGACCCGACAGCCTCATGCCTCTGGAAACACCATATATTTT. Protein sequence: CASSPTRQPHASGNTIYF.

The chain is built from TRBV11-1 and TRBJ2-5; 9 bases align to TRBD2. Germline V gene lookup returns CDR1 SGHAT and CDR2 FQDESV (reference sequence). The CDR3 totals 16 residues. V trimming: 5 bases; J trimming: 4 bases; junction bases outside the gene matches: 11. CDR3 nucleotides: TGTGCCAGCAGCCAATGGGAGGGACTAGCAGGAGAGACCCAGTACTTC. It translates to CASSQWEGLAGETQYF.

The chain employs TRBV10-3 and TRBJ2-3, with a possible D match to TRBD2 (5 bases). This CDR3 is built from 12 residues. V lost 3 bases and J 11 bases, leaving 12 bases between the germline ends. Germline V gene lookup returns CDR1 ENHRY and CDR2 SYGVKD. CDR3 DNA sequence: TGTGCCATCAGTGATACGGGGTCCTGGCAGTATTTT. Translated, it gives CAISDTGSWQYF.

This clone showed up just a few times. This chain links TRBV30 with TRBJ1-1; D not resolved. V was pared by 5 bases and J by 1 base, with 14 bases between. Germline assignment: CDR1 GTSNPN and CDR2 SVGIG (reference sequence). CDR3 length: 14 residues. The CDR3 sequence is CAWEKSGGNTEAFF. The CDR3 nucleotides read TGTGCCTGGGAAAAGAGCGGAGGGAACACTGAAGCTTTCTTT. The complete variable domain, with remaining parts taken from reference TRBV30 and TRBJ1-1, reads SQTIHQWPATLVQPVGSPLSLECTVEGTSNPNLYWYRQAAGRGLQLLFYSVGIGQISSEVPQNLSASRPQDRQFILSSKKLLLSDSGFYLCAWEKSGGNTEAFFGQGTRLTVV.

On this clone: Other nucleotide sequences in the sample specify the same CDR3. The chain recombines TRBV11-2 with TRBJ2-6, with D unclear. The CDR3 is 15 residues long. V dropped 5 bases and J dropped 0 bases, with 8 bases sitting between them. The germline V gene encodes CDR1 SGHAT and CDR2 FQNNGV. DNA for the CDR3: TGTGCCAGCAGCCCAGGTTACTCTGGGGCCAACGTCCTGACTTTC. It is translated as CASSPGYSGANVLTF.

V and J are TRBV5-4 and TRBJ1-2, with a possible D match to TRBD1 (6 bases). Germline V gene sequence: CDR1 SGHNT, CDR2 YYREEE (reference sequence). The CDR3 is 14 residues long. Trimming removed 4 bases from V and 9 bases from J, with 19 bases in between. The CDR3 nucleotides are TGTGCCAGCAGCAGCGCAGGGGTCTCAGGGAGCTACACCTTC. Its protein product is CASSSAGVSGSYTF. Based on the CDR3 plus reference TRBV5-4 and TRBJ1-2, the full variable domain is ETGVTQSPTHLIKTRGQQVTLRCSSQSGHNTVSWYQQALGQGPQFIFQYYREEENGRGNFPPRFSGLQFPNYSSELNVNALELDDSALYLCASSSAGVSGSYTFGSGTRLTVV.

This chain uses TRBV18 with TRBJ2-2; D is uncertain. CDR1 KGHSH and CDR2 LQKENI come from the germline V gene. This CDR3 is built from 16 residues. The V and J ends lost 2 bases and 2 bases respectively, with 12 bases between them. CDR3 sequence: CASSPSWRINTGELFF. In DNA, the CDR3 is TGTGCCAGCTCACCAAGTTGGCGGATTAACACCGGGGAGCTGTTTTTT. The full variable domain, its missing parts supplied by reference TRBV18 and TRBJ2-2, is NAGVMQNPRHLVRRRGQEARLRCSPMKGHSHVYWYRQLPEEGLKFMVYLQKENIIDESGMPKERFSAEFPKEGPSILRIQQVVRGDSAAYFCASSPSWRINTGELFFGEGSRLTVL.

The V gene is TRBV5-8, the J gene TRBJ1-6; D gene ambiguous. The CDR3 spans 14 residues. Trimming took off 1 base at V and 0 bases at J, with 2 bases between the two ends. Per the germline V gene, CDR1 is SGHTS and CDR2 is YDEGEE. CDR3 DNA sequence: TGTGCCAGCAGCTTGCTCTCCTATAATTCACCCCTCCACTTT. It encodes CASSLLSYNSPLHF.

The chain couples TRBV14 to TRBJ2-7, with TRBD1 matching over 8 bases. This CDR3 has 15 residues. The trim removed 4 bases at V and 6 bases at J, leaving 11 bases unmatched. The germline V gene encodes CDR1 SGHDN and CDR2 FVKESK. This CDR3 reads CASSPRLDRDPEQYF. In nucleotides, the CDR3 is TGTGCCAGCAGCCCCCGACTGGACAGGGACCCCGAGCAGTACTTC.

The chain links TRBV18 to TRBJ1-3; D not certain. The CDR3 sequence is 15 residues long. V lost 2 bases and J lost 2, with 10 bases in between. Germline CDR1 is KGHSH and CDR2 is LQKENI. CDR3 residues: CASSPSRQAGNTIYF. CDR3 bases: TGTGCCAGCTCACCATCCCGGCAGGCTGGAAACACCATATATTTT.

This chain links TRBV9 with TRBJ1-1; TRBD1 agrees at 11 bases. Germline V lookup: CDR1 SGDLS, CDR2 YYNGEE. The CDR3 covers 14 residues. V gave up 4 bases and J gave up 11 bases; unmatched junction bases: 10. The chain's CDR3 is CASSLGTGGRRAFF. The CDR3 DNA reads as TGTGCCAGCAGCTTAGGGACAGGGGGAAGGCGGGCTTTCTTT.

V and J are TRBV18 and TRBJ2-7, with TRBD2 identical over 13 bases. This CDR3 is 15 amino acids long. In germline, CDR1 is KGHSH, CDR2 LQKENI. Trimming at V came to 3 bases and at J to 5 bases, leaving 4 bases not matched to a gene. The CDR3 sequence is CASSPRLAGGDEQYF. CDR3 in DNA: TGTGCCAGCTCACCCCGACTAGCGGGAGGAGACGAGCAGTACTTC.

This clone was seen a few times. The J gene is TRBJ1-1, the V gene TRBV3-1 (or the pseudogene TRBV3-2); TRBD1 agrees at 8 bases. The CDR3 totals 16 residues. The junction had 8 bases not matched to a gene; V was cut back by 5 bases and J by 0 bases. CDR1 and CDR2 from the germline V gene are LGHDT and YNNKEL (reference sequence). For the CDR3, the DNA is TGTGCCAGCAGCATGACAGGGGCACCGATGAACACTGAAGCTTTCTTT. Translated: CASSMTGAPMNTEAFF.

The CDR3 bases are TGTGCCAGCAGCCGAGACATGCGAGAGACCCAGTACTTC. Translation: CASSRDMRETQYF. The chain combines TRBV4-2 with TRBJ2-5; D unresolved. With 4 bases removed from V and 4 bases from J, the gap between germline ends came to 10 bases. The length of the CDR3 is 13 residues. Germline V gene data show CDR1 as LGHNA and CDR2 as YNFKEQ.

The rearrangement links TRBV7-2 to TRBJ2-7, with D hard to call. The CDR3 is 13 residues long. The V and J ends lost 4 bases and 7 bases respectively, with 14 bases between them. The germline V gene encodes CDR1 SGHTA and CDR2 FQGNSA. CDR3 in amino acids: CASSSPPAVEQYF. The CDR3 DNA follows: TGTGCCAGCAGCTCCCCTCCCGCGGTTGAGCAGTACTTC.

The table lists this clone with a count of one. The chain has TRBV12-3 or TRBV12-4 and TRBJ1-2; TRBD1 matches at 8 bases. Trimming took 5 bases from V and 5 from J; bases not matched to a gene: 4. The CDR3 is 13 residues long. This CDR3 reads CASSPDRVYGYTF. DNA of the CDR3: TGTGCCAGCAGTCCGGACAGGGTTTATGGCTACACCTTC.

This clone came up once. The chain uses TRBV7-9 and TRBJ1-1; D remains unclear. The CDR3 length is 11 residues. Trimming left V 11 bases short and J 2 bases short, with 9 bases between. The germline gives CDR1 SEHNR, CDR2 FQNEAQ (reference sequence). CDR3 coding DNA: TGTGCCGTGAGCGCTAACACTGAAGCTTTCTTT. Translating gives CAVSANTEAFF.

The chain recombines TRBV6-6 with TRBJ2-7; the match to TRBD2 covers 9 bases. V lost 5 bases, J lost 2 bases, and 4 bases stayed unmatched. The CDR3 loop spans 14 amino acids. The germline V gene encodes CDR1 MNHNY and CDR2 SVGAGI (reference sequence). This CDR3 is CASSTREGPYEQYF. CDR3 coding DNA: TGTGCCAGCAGTACGCGGGAGGGCCCCTACGAGCAGTACTTC.

The chain has TRBV11-2 and TRBJ2-3; D possibly corresponds to TRBD1 (6 bases). The CDR3 totals 16 residues. V lost 1 base and J lost 2, with 13 bases in between. CDR1 is SGHAT, CDR2 FQNNGV, per germline. As DNA, the CDR3 is TGTGCCAGCAGCTTAGGTACAGGGTACCCCACAGATACGCAGTATTTT. Translating gives CASSLGTGYPTDTQYF.